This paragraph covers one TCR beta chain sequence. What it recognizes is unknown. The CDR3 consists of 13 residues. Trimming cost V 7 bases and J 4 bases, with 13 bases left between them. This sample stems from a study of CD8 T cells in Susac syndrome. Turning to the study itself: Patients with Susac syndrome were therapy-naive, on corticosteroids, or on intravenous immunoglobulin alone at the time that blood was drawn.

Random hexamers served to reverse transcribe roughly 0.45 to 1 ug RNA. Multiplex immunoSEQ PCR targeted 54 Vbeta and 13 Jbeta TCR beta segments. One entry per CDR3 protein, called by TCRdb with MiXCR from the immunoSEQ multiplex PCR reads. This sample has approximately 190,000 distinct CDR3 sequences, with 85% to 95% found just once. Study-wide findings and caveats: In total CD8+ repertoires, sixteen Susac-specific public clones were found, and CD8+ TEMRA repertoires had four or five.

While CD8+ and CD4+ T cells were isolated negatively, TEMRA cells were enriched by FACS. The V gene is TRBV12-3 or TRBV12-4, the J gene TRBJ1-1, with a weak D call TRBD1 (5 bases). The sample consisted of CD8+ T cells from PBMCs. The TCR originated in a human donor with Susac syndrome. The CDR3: CASNRGLFTEAFF. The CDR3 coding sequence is TGTGCCAGCAATCGGGGGTTATTCACTGAAGCTTTCTTT.